These 4 T cell receptor beta chains were all obtained from the same sample, sequenced in a study of T cells in Graves' hyperthyroidism and ophthalmopathy. The TCR beta CDR3 regions underwent amplification using RNA transcripts as the source. In the first-round RT-PCR of the TCR CDR3, the HTBI primer set was used. From the multiplex PCR reads, TCRdb called clonotypes with MiXCR, one entry per CDR3 protein. The sample lists around 700,000 distinct CDR3 sequences, roughly 20% occurring once. Material: blood. These TCRs come from a woman between 45 and 60 years old with Graves' hyperthyroidism that later progressed to Graves' ophthalmopathy.

The V gene is TRBV7-9, the J gene TRBJ1-4; 9 nucleotides match TRBD1. Germline V CDR1 and CDR2: SEHNR, FQNEAQ (reference sequence). The J segment lost 5 bases and the V segment lost 2 bases, leaving 3 bases of the junction unmatched. CDR3 length: 15 amino acids. CDR3 sequence (DNA): TGTGCCAGCAGCTTATCGGGACAGGGAAATGAAAAACTGTTTTTT. Amino acids: CASSLSGQGNEKLFF.

The chain employs TRBV20-1 and TRBJ1-1; D remains ambiguous. The CDR3 is 14 residues long. Trimming pared 1 base from V and 5 bases from J, leaving 14 bases between. Per germline, CDR1 DFQATT and CDR2 SNEGSKA (reference sequence). CDR3 in amino acids: CSARVPGVVTEAFF. Written as DNA, the CDR3 is TGCAGTGCTAGAGTCCCCGGGGTGGTTACTGAAGCTTTCTTT.

The chain has TRBV9 and TRBJ2-2; no firm D call. The CDR3 runs to 15 residues. The V gene lost 0 bases and the J gene lost 3 bases, with 9 bases spanning the gap. Germline V gene data show CDR1 as SGDLS and CDR2 as YYNGEE. For the CDR3, the DNA is TGTGCCAGCAGCGTAGTAGTCGGCGACACCGGGGAGCTGTTTTTT. It encodes CASSVVVGDTGELFF.

This clonotype was observed at least ten times. The chain couples TRBV3-1 to TRBJ1-1; tentative D call: TRBD1 (5 bases). The V gene's germline CDR1 is LGHDT and CDR2 YNNKEL (reference sequence). The CDR3 extends over 15 amino acids. V was trimmed by 0 bases and J by 6 bases, leaving 14 bases between them. The CDR3 loop is CASSQDTGPAPEAFF. CDR3 sequence (DNA): TGTGCCAGCAGCCAAGATACGGGACCCGCCCCTGAAGCTTTCTTT.